The 12 T cell receptor beta chains given below trace back to one sample, sequenced in a study of blood T cell repertoires in COVID-19. Method: immunoSEQ multiplex PCR; TCRdb's copy keeps in-frame clones and lacks some. The sample yields a few hundred thousand clones, around nine tenths seen once. The sample comprised peripheral blood. The receptors here all came from a man aged 55 to 70 who had recovered from COVID-19.

The chain is built from TRBV15 and TRBJ1-4; 10 bases fit TRBD1. Germline V CDR1 and CDR2: LNHNV, YYDKDF (reference sequence). This CDR3 spans 16 amino acids. Losses at the gene ends were 3 bases for V and 6 bases for J; bases not matched to a gene: 7. The CDR3 region is CATSRETGTGDEKLFF. CDR3 coding DNA: TGTGCCACCAGCAGGGAGACCGGGACAGGGGATGAAAAACTGTTTTTT.

The rearrangement joins TRBV18 to TRBJ1-1, with D hard to call. In germline, CDR1 is KGHSH, CDR2 LQKENI. The V end was cut by 3 bases, the J end by 1 base, with 12 bases between. The CDR3 has 15 residues. The CDR3 loop reads CASSPLEVRNTEAFF. Written as DNA, the CDR3 is TGTGCCAGCTCACCCCTCGAAGTGAGGAACACTGAAGCTTTCTTT.

The rearrangement uses TRBV7-7 and TRBJ1-5; D possibly corresponds to TRBD1 (5 bases). The V gene's germline CDR1 is SSHAT and CDR2 FNYEAQ (reference sequence). CDR3 length: 16 residues. V was shortened by 1 base and J by 7 bases, with 17 bases between the two germline ends. The CDR3 sequence is CASSLGPRRVEQPQHF. CDR3 nucleotides: TGTGCCAGCAGCTTAGGTCCCCGCAGGGTAGAGCAGCCCCAGCATTTT. Full variable domain (outside the CDR3, taken from reference TRBV7-7 and TRBJ1-5): GAGVSQSPRYKVTKRGQDVTLRCDPISSHATLYWYQQALGQGPEFLTYFNYEAQPDKSGLPSDRFSAERPEGSISTLTIQRTEQRDSAMYRCASSLGPRRVEQPQHFGDGTRLSIL.

The count of this clone is one. V usage is TRBV5-4 and J usage is TRBJ2-3; tentatively, D is TRBD1 (6 bases). This CDR3 is built from 16 residues. Trimming stripped 0 bases from V and 0 bases from J, with 11 bases between. CDR1 and CDR2 (germline): SGHNT, YYREEE (reference sequence). CDR3 coding DNA: TGTGCCAGCAGCTTGGACAGGGCCACTAGCACAGATACGCAGTATTTT. Amino acid sequence: CASSLDRATSTDTQYF.

The rearrangement joins TRBV5-1 to TRBJ2-7, with D possibly TRBD2 on 6 matching bases. Per germline, CDR1 SGHRS and CDR2 YFSETQ. V lost 7 bases and J 0 bases, leaving 14 bases between the germline ends. The CDR3 length is 14 residues. The CDR3: CASGPGGVSYEQYF. CDR3 bases: TGCGCCAGCGGACCCGGGGGTGTCTCCTACGAGCAGTACTTC.

The V gene is TRBV20-1, the J gene TRBJ2-5, with 8 bases fitting TRBD2. The CDR3 sequence is 15 residues long. V was clipped by 3 bases and J by 4 bases; unmatched bases: 10. CDR1 and CDR2 (germline): DFQATT, SNEGSKA (reference sequence). CDR3 residues: CSASGHGGGIETQYF. The CDR3 DNA sequence: TGCAGTGCTAGTGGGCACGGCGGGGGGATAGAGACCCAGTACTTC.

This clone was observed a few times. The V gene is TRBV29-1, the J gene TRBJ2-5; the match to TRBD2 covers 7 bases. The V gene end was trimmed by 7 bases and the J gene end by 5 bases; junction bases not matched to a gene: 7. The CDR3 has 12 amino acids. The V gene's germline CDR1 is SQVTM and CDR2 ANQGSEA. DNA for the CDR3: TGCAGCGGACAGCGAGCGGGGGAGACCCAGTACTTC. Its protein is CSGQRAGETQYF. Supplemented by reference TRBV29-1 and TRBJ2-5, the full variable domain reads SAVISQKPSRDICQRGTSLTIQCQVDSQVTMMFWYRQQPGQSLTLIATANQGSEATYESGFVIDKFPISRPNLTFSTLTVSNMSPEDSSIYLCSGQRAGETQYFGPGTRLLVL.

The chain couples TRBV27 to TRBJ1-4, with a weak D call TRBD1 (5 bases). V dropped 6 bases and J dropped 3 bases, with 11 bases sitting between them. Germline V gives CDR1 MNHEY, CDR2 SMNVEV (reference sequence). This CDR3 region has 14 residues. CDR3 in DNA: TGTGCCAGCAGGAGCTGGGGGGCTAATGAAAAACTGTTTTTT. The encoded protein is CASRSWGANEKLFF.

This clone was counted once. The rearrangement links TRBV6-6 to TRBJ1-1, with TRBD1 identical over 9 bases. The CDR3 spans 15 residues. J was trimmed by 3 bases and V by 4 bases; bases with no gene match: 6. CDR1 is MNHNY and CDR2 is SVGAGI in the germline V gene (reference sequence). The CDR3 reads CASSSSTGGDTEAFF. For the CDR3, the DNA is TGTGCCAGCAGTTCCTCGACAGGGGGGGACACTGAAGCTTTCTTT.

This clone was observed once. CDR3 sequence (DNA): TGTGCCAGCAGTGACCCGGGACAGGCCGCCTACGAGCAGTACTTC. This codes for CASSDPGQAAYEQYF. This sequence joins TRBV6-2 or TRBV6-3 and TRBJ2-7, with TRBD1 matching 8 bases. The CDR3 totals 15 residues. After removal of 5 bases from V and 2 bases from J, the junction contained 8 bases not matched to a gene. The germline V gene encodes CDR1 MNHEY and CDR2 SVGEGT.

The chain joins TRBV5-1 to TRBJ1-5, with 9 nucleotides matching TRBD1. Looked up from germline, CDR1 is SGHRS and CDR2 is YFSETQ. Trimming removed 4 bases from V and 7 bases from J; junction bases left unmatched: 6. This CDR3 is built from 14 residues. The CDR3 loop is CASSAGQGGQPQHF. CDR3 coding DNA: TGCGCCAGCAGCGCGGGACAGGGTGGACAGCCCCAGCATTTT.

The chain has TRBV9 and TRBJ2-1; 7 nucleotides line up with TRBD2. This CDR3 is 14 amino acids long. J was trimmed by 5 bases and V by 0 bases; bases with no gene match: 2. Germline-derived CDR1 and CDR2 are SGDLS and YYNGEE. The CDR3 region is CASSVASGNNEQFF. CDR3 nucleotide sequence: TGTGCCAGCAGCGTAGCTAGCGGCAACAATGAGCAGTTCTTC.